This T cell receptor (beta chain) was recorded in a study of CD8 T cells in Susac syndrome. High-throughput TCR beta sequencing covered peripheral CD8+ and CD4+ T cells. It was treatment-naive patients with stable or active relapsing-remitting disease who made up the multiple sclerosis controls. TEMRA cells underwent FACS enrichment and CD8+ and CD4+ T cells underwent negative isolation. This CDR3 region has 15 residues. Germline CDR1 reads MNHEY; CDR2 reads SVGEGT. V gave up 6 bases and J gave up 0 bases, with 12 bases separating them. Roughly 0.45 to 1 ug RNA was reverse transcribed with random hexamers. The method of amplification for TCR beta CDR3 was immunoSEQ multiplex PCR, covering 54 Vbeta and 13 Jbeta. One entry per CDR3 protein results from TCRdb running MiXCR on the immunoSEQ multiplex PCR reads. This sample yields some 120,000 distinct CDR3 sequences, of which about 90% are seen a single time; roughly 0.25% belongs to the top ten.

The sequencing sample was made of CD8+ T cells from PBMCs. The chain employs TRBV6-2 or TRBV6-3 and TRBJ1-5, with D perhaps TRBD1 (5 bases). This sequence was found in a human donor with multiple sclerosis. CDR3 sequence reads: CASSLGTISNQPQHF. The CDR3 nucleotides are TGTGCCAGCAGCCTCGGGACGATTAGCAATCAGCCCCAGCATTTT.